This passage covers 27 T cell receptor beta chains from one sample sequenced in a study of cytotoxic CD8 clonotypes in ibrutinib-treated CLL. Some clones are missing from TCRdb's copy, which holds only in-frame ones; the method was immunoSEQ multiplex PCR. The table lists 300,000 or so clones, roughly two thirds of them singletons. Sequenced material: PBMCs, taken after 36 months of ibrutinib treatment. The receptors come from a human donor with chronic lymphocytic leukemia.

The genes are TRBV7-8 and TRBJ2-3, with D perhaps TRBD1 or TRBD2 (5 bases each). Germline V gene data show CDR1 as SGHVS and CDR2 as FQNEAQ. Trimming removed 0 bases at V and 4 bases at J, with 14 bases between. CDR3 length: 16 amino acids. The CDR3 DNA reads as TGTGCCAGCAGCTTAGCAGGTCAGGGACGTCCAGATACGCAGTATTTT. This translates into CASSLAGQGRPDTQYF.

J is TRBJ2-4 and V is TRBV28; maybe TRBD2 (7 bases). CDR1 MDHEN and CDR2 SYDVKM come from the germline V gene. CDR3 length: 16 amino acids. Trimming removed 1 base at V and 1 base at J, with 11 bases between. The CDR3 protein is CASSLFGGLAKNIQYF. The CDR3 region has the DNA TGTGCCAGCAGTTTATTCGGGGGGCTGGCCAAAAACATTCAGTACTTC.

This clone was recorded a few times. CDR3 in DNA: TGTGCCAGCAGCGTAGGGACAGGATCCGAGCAGTACTTC. Amino acids: CASSVGTGSEQYF. The rearrangement links TRBV9 to TRBJ2-7; 7 positions agree with TRBD1. V lost 0 bases to trimming and J lost 6 bases; unmatched junction nucleotides: 3. This CDR3 has 13 amino acids. Germline CDR1 is SGDLS and CDR2 is YYNGEE.

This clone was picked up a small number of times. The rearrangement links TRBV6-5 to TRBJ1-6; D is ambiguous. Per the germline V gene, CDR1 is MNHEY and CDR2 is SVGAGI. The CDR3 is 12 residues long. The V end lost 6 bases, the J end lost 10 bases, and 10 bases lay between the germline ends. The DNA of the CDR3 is TGTGCCAGCAGGATGGCCGACTCACCCCTCCACTTT. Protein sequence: CASRMADSPLHF.

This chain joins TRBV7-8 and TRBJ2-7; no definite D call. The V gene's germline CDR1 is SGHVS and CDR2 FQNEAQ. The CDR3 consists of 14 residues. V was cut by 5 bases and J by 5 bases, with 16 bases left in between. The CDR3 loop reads CASSHPGRSNEQYF. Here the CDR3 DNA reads TGTGCCAGCAGCCACCCTGGACGGAGCAACGAGCAGTACTTC.

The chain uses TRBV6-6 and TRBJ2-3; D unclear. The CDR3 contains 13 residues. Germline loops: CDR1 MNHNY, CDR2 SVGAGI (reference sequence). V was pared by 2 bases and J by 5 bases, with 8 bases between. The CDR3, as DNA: TGTGCCAGCAGTTACAAGGGTGGAGATACGCAGTATTTT. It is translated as CASSYKGGDTQYF.

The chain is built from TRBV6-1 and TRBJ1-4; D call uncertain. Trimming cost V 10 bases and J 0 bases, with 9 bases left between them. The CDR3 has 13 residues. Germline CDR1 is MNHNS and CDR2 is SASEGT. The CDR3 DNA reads TGTGCCACCCGGGGTGCAACTAATGAAAAACTGTTTTTT. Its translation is CATRGATNEKLFF.

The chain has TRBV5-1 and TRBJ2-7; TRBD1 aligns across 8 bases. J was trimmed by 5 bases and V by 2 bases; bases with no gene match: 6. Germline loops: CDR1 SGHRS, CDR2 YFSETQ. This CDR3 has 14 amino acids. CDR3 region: CASSFRRGRNEQYF. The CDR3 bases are TGCGCCAGCAGCTTCCGCAGGGGGCGGAACGAGCAGTACTTC.

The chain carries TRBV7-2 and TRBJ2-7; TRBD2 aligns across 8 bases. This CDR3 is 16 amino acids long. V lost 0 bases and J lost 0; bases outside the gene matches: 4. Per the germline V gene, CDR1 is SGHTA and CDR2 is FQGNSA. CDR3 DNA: TGTGCCAGCAGCTTAGCGAAACTAGCGGACTCCTACGAGCAGTACTTC. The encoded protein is CASSLAKLADSYEQYF. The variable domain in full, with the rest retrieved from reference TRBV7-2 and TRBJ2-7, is GAGVSQSPSNKVTEKGKDVELRCDPISGHTALYWYRQSLGQGLEFLIYFQGNSAPDKSGLPSDRFSAERTGGSVSTLTIQRTQQEDSAVYLCASSLAKLADSYEQYFGPGTRLTVT.

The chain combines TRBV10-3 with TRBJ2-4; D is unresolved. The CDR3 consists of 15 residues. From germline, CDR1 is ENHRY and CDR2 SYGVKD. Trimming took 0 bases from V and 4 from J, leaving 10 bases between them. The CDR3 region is CAISESKIGKNIQYF. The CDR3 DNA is TGTGCCATCAGTGAGTCAAAGATCGGGAAAAACATTCAGTACTTC.

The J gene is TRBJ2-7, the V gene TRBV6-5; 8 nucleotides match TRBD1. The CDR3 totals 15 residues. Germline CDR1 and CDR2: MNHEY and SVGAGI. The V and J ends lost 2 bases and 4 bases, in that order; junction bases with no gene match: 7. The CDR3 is CASSYPAGGSYEQYF. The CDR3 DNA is TGTGCCAGCAGTTACCCTGCAGGGGGCTCTTACGAGCAGTACTTC.

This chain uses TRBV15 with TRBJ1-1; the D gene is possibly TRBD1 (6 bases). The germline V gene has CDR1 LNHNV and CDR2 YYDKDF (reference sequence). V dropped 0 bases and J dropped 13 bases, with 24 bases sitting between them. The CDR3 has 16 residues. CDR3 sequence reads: CATSRDEERGSGQLFF. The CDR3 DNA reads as TGTGCCACCAGCAGAGATGAGGAGAGGGGGTCTGGACAGCTTTTCTTT. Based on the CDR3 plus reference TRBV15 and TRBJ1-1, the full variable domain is DAMVIQNPRYQVTQFGKPVTLSCSQTLNHNVMYWYQQKSSQAPKLLFHYYDKDFNNEADTPDNFQSRRPNTSFCFLDIRSPGLGDTAMYLCATSRDEERGSGQLFFGQGTRLTVV.

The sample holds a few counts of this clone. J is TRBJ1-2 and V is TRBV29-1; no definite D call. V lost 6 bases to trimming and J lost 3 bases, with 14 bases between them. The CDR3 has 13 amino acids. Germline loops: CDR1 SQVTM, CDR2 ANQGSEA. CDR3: CSVPMALDYGYTF. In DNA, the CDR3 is TGCAGCGTCCCGATGGCCCTCGACTATGGCTACACCTTC.

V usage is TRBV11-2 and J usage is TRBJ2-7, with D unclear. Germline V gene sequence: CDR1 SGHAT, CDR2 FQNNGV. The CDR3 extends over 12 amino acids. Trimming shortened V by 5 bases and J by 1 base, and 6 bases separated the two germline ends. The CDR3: CASSPDSYEQYF. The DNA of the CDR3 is TGTGCCAGCAGCCCGGATTCCTACGAGCAGTACTTC.

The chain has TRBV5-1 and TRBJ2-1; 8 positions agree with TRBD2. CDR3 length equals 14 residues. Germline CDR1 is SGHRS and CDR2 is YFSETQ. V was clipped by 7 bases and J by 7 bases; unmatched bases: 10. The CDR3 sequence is CASDSGTRSNEQFF. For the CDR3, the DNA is TGCGCCAGCGACTCCGGGACTAGGAGTAATGAGCAGTTCTTC.

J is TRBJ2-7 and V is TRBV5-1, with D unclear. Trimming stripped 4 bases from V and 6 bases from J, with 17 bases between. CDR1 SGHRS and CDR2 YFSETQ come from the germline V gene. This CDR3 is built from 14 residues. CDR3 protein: CASSQDQAALEQYF. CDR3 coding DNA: TGCGCCAGCAGCCAAGACCAGGCAGCTCTCGAGCAGTACTTC. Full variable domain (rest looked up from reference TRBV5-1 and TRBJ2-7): KAGVTQTPRYLIKTRGQQVTLSCSPISGHRSVSWYQQTPGQGLQFLFEYFSETQRNKGNFPGRFSGRQFSNSRSEMNVSTLELGDSALYLCASSQDQAALEQYFGPGTRLTVT.

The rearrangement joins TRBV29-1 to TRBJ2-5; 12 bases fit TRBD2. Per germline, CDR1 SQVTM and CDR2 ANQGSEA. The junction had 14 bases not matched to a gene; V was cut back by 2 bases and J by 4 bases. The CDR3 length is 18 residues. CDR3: CSVESLAGGPGYIETQYF. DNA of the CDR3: TGCAGCGTTGAAAGTCTAGCGGGAGGGCCGGGATATATAGAGACCCAGTACTTC.

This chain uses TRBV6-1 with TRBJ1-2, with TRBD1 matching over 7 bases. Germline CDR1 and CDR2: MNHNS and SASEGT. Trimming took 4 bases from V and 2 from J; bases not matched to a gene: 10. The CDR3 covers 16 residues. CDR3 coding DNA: TGTGCCAGCAGTGTCGCTTGGCAGGGACAGAACTATGGCTACACCTTC. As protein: CASSVAWQGQNYGYTF.

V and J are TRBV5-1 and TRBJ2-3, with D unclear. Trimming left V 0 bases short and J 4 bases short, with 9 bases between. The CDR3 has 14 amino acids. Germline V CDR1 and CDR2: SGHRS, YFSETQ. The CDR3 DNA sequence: TGCGCCAGCAGCTTGGCAGTAAGGTCAGATACGCAGTATTTT. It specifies CASSLAVRSDTQYF.

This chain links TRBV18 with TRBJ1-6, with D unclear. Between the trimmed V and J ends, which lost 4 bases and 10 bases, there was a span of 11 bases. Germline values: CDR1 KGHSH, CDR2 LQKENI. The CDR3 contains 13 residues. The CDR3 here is CASSQFDSSPLHF. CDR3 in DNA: TGTGCCAGCTCACAATTTGATAGCTCACCCCTCCACTTT.

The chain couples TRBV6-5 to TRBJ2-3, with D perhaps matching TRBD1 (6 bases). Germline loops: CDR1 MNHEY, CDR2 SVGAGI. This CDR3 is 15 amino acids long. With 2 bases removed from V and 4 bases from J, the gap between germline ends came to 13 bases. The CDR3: CASSYLSTGSDTQYF. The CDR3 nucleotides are TGTGCCAGCAGTTACCTAAGTACAGGGTCAGATACGCAGTATTTT.

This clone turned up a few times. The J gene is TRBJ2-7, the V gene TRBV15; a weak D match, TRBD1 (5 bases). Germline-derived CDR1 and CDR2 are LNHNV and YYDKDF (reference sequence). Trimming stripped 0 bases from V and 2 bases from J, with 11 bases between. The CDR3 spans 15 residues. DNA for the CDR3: TGTGCCACCAGCAGAGATAGGGGTCGCCCCTACGAGCAGTACTTC. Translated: CATSRDRGRPYEQYF.

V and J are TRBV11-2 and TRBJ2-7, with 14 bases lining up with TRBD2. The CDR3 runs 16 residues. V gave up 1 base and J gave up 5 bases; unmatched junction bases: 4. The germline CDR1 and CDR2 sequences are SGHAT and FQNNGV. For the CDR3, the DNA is TGTGCCAGCAGCTTAGTCCCGGGACTAGCGGGAGACGAGCAGTACTTC. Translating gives CASSLVPGLAGDEQYF.

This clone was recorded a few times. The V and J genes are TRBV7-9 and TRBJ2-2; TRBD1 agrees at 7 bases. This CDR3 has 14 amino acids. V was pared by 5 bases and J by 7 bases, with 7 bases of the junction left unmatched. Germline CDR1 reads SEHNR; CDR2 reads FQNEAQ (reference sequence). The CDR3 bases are TGTGCCAGCAGCGCCGGACAGGTCGGCGGGGAGCTGTTTTTT. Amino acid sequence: CASSAGQVGGELFF. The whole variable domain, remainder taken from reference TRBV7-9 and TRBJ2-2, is DTGVSQNPRHKITKRGQNVTFRCDPISEHNRLYWYRQTLGQGPEFLTYFQNEAQLEKSRLLSDRFSAERPKGSFSTLEIQRTEQGDSAMYLCASSAGQVGGELFFGEGSRLTVL.

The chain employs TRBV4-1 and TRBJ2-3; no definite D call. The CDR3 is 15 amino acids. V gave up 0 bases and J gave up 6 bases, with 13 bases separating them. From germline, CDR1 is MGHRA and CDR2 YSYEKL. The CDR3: CASSQDGQVVDTQYF. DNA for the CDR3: TGCGCCAGCAGCCAAGACGGTCAGGTGGTGGATACGCAGTATTTT.

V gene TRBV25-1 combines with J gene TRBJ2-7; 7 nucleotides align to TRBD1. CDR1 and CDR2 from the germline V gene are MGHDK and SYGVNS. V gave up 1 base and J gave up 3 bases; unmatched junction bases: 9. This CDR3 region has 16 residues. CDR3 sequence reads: CASSELAGQGVYEQYF. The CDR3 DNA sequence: TGTGCCAGCAGTGAATTGGCAGGGCAGGGGGTCTACGAGCAGTACTTC.

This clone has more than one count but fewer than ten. CDR3 amino acids: CASSFIRDAEQFF. In nucleotides, the CDR3 is TGCGCCAGCAGCTTCATCCGGGACGCTGAGCAGTTCTTC. The chain is built from TRBV5-1 and TRBJ2-1; D is tentatively TRBD1 or TRBD2 (5 bases each). The CDR3 consists of 13 residues. CDR1 is SGHRS and CDR2 is YFSETQ in the germline V gene. V lost 2 bases and J 9 bases, leaving 12 bases between the germline ends.